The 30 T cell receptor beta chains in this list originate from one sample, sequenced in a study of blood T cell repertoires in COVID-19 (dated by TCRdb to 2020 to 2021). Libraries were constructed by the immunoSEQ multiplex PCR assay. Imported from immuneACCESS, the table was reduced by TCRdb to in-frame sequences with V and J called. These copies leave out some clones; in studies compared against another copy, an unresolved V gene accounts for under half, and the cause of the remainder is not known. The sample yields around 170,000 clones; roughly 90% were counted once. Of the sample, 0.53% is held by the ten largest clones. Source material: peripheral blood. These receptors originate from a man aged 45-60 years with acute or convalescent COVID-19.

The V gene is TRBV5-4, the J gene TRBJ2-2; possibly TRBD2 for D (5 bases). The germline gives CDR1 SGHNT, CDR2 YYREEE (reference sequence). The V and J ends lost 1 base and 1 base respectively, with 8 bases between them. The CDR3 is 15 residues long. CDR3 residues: CASSLRAGNTGELFF. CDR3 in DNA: TGTGCCAGCAGCTTGCGCGCGGGGAACACCGGGGAGCTGTTTTTT.

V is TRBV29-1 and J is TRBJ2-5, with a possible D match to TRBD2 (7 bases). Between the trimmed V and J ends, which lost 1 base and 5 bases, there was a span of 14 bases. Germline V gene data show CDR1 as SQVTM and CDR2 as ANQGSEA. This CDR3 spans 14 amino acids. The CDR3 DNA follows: TGCAGCGTTGAAGCCGGGGGGCTGCGGGAGACCCAGTACTTC. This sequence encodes CSVEAGGLRETQYF.

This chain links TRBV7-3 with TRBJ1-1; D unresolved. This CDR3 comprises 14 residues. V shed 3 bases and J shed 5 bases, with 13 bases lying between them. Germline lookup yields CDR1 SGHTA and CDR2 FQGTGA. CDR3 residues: CASSLRGRVTEAFF. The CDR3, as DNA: TGTGCCAGCAGCTTGCGGGGTCGGGTTACTGAAGCTTTCTTT.

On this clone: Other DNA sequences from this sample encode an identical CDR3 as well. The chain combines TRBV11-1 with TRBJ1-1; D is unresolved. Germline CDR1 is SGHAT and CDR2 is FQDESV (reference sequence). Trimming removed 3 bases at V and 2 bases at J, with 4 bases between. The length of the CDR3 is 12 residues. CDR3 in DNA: TGTGCCAGCAGCTTCCGTAACACTGAAGCTTTCTTT. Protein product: CASSFRNTEAFF.

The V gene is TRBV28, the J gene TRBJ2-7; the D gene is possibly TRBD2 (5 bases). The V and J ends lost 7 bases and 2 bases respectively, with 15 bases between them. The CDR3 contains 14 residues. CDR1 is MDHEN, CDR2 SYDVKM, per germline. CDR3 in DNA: TGTGCCAGCACCCAAAGCGGCCCGACCTACGAGCAGTACTTC. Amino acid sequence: CASTQSGPTYEQYF.

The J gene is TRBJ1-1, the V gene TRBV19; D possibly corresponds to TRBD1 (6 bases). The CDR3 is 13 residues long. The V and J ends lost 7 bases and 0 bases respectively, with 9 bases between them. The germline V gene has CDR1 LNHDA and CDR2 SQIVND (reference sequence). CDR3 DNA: TGTGCCAGTAATTCAGGGGTGAACACTGAAGCTTTCTTT. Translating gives CASNSGVNTEAFF.

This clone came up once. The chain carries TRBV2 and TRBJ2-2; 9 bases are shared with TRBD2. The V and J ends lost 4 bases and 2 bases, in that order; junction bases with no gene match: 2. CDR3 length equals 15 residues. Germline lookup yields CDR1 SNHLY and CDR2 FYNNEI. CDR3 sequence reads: CASSATSGNTGELFF. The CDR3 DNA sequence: TGTGCCAGCAGTGCGACTAGCGGAAACACCGGGGAGCTGTTTTTT.

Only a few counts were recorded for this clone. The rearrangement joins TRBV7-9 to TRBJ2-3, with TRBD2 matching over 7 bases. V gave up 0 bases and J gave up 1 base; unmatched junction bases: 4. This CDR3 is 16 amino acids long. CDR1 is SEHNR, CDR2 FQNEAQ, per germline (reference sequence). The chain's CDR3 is CASSLAGSGRTDTQYF. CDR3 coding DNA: TGTGCCAGCAGCTTAGCCGGTAGCGGGCGCACAGATACGCAGTATTTT.

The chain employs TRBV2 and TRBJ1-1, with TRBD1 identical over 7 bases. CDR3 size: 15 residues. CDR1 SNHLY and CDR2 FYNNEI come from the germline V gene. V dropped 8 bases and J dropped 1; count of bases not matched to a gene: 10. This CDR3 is CASDRTGTENTEAFF. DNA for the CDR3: TGTGCCAGCGACAGAACCGGGACAGAGAACACTGAAGCTTTCTTT.

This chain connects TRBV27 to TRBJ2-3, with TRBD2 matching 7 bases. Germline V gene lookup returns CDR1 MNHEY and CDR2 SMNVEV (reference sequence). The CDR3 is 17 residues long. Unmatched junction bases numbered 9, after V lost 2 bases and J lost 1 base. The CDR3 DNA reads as TGTGCCAGCAGTTTAGAAATAGGCGGGAGAGGCACAGATACGCAGTATTTT. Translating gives CASSLEIGGRGTDTQYF.

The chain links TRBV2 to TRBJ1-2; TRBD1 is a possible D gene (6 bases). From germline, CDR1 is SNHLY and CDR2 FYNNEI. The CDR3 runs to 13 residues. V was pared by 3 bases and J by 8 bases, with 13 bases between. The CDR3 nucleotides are TGTGCCAGCAGTGAGAACAGGGAATACGGCTACACCTTC. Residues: CASSENREYGYTF. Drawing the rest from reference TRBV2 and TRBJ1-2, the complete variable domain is EPEVTQTPSHQVTQMGQEVILRCVPISNHLYFYWYRQILGQKVEFLVSFYNNEISEKSEIFDDQFSVERPDGSNFTLKIRSTKLEDSAMYFCASSENREYGYTFGSGTRLTVV.

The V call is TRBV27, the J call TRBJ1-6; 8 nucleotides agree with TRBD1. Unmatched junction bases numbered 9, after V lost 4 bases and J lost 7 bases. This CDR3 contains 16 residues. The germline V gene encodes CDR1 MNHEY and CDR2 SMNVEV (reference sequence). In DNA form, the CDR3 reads TGTGCCAGCAGTTCCCCGAGACAGGGGCGGAATTCACCCCTCCACTTT. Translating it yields CASSSPRQGRNSPLHF.

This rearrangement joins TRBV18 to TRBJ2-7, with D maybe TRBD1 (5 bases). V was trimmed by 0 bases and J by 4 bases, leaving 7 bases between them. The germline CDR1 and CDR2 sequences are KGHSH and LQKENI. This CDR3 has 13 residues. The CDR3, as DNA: TGTGCCAGCTCACCACCATCAGGGTACGAGCAGTACGTC. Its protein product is CASSPPSGYEQYV.

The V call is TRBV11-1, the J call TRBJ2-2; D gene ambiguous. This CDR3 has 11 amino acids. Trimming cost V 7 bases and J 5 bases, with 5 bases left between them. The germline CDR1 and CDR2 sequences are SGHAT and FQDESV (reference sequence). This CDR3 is CASTLTGELFF. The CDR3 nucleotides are TGTGCCAGCACCCTTACCGGGGAGCTGTTTTTT.

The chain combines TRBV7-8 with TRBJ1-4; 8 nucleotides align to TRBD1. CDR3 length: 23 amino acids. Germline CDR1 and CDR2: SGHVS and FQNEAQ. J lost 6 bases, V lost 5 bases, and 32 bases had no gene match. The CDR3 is CASSLPQRVNGHRGIECYEKLFF. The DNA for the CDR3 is TGTGCCAGCAGCCTCCCCCAGAGAGTAAATGGGCACAGGGGGATTGAATGTTATGAAAAACTGTTTTTT.

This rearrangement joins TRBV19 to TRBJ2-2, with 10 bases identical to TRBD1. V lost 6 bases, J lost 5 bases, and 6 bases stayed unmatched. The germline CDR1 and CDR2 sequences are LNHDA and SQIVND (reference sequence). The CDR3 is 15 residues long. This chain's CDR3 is CASRGTGATTGELFF. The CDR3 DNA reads TGTGCCAGTAGGGGGACAGGGGCAACTACCGGGGAGCTGTTTTTT.

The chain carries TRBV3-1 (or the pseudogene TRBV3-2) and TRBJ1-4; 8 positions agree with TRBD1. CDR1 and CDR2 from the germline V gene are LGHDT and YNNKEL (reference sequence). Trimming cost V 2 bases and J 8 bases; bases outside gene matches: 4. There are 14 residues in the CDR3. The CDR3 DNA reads TGTGCCAGCAGCCAAAGGACAGGGTGGGAAAAACTGTTTTTT. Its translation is CASSQRTGWEKLFF.

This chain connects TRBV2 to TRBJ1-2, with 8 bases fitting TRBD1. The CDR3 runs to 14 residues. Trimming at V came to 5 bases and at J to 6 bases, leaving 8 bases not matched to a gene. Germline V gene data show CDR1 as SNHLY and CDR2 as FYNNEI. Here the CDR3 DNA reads TGTGCCAGCAGTTCGGACAGGGTGACGGATGGCTACACCTTC. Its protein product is CASSSDRVTDGYTF. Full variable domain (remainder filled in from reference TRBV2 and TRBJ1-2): EPEVTQTPSHQVTQMGQEVILRCVPISNHLYFYWYRQILGQKVEFLVSFYNNEISEKSEIFDDQFSVERPDGSNFTLKIRSTKLEDSAMYFCASSSDRVTDGYTFGSGTRLTVV.

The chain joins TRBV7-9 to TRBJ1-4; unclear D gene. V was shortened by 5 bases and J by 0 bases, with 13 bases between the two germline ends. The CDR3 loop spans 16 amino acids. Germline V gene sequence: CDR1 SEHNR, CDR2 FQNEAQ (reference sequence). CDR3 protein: CASSPAQSSTNEKLFF. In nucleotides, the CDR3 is TGTGCCAGCAGCCCAGCACAGTCGTCAACTAATGAAAAACTGTTTTTT.

CDR3 protein: CASSPLGLAGGPDTQYF. The CDR3 nucleotides read TGTGCCAGCAGTCCCCTGGGACTAGCGGGAGGCCCAGATACGCAGTATTTT. The chain combines TRBV6-6 with TRBJ2-3, with 15 bases that match TRBD2. Germline CDR1 reads MNHNY; CDR2 reads SVGAGI (reference sequence). The V segment lost 5 bases and the J segment 4 bases; nucleotides outside the gene matches: 7. The length of the CDR3 is 17 residues.

As DNA, the CDR3 is TGTGCCTGGAGTGTAGGTTCTAGCGGGAAGTACGAGCAGTACTTC. The encoded protein is CAWSVGSSGKYEQYF. V is TRBV30 and J is TRBJ2-7; TRBD2 matches at 9 bases. With V trimmed by 0 bases and J by 4 bases, 7 bases remained unmatched. Germline assignment: CDR1 GTSNPN and CDR2 SVGIG (reference sequence). This CDR3 has 15 residues. Supplemented by reference TRBV30 and TRBJ2-7, the full variable domain reads SQTIHQWPATLVQPVGSPLSLECTVEGTSNPNLYWYRQAAGRGLQLLFYSVGIGQISSEVPQNLSASRPQDRQFILSSKKLLLSDSGFYLCAWSVGSSGKYEQYFGPGTRLTVT.

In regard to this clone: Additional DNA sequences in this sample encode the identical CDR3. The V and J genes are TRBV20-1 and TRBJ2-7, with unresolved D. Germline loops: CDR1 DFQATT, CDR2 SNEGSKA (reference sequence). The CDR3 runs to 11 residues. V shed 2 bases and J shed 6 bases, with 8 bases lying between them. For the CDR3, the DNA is TGCAGTGCTAGATCGGGTAGCGAGCAGTACTTC. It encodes CSARSGSEQYF.

The CDR3 bases are TGTGCCAGCAGCGTAGCCCCGGGCGGGAGCACAGATACGCAGTATTTT. Its protein product is CASSVAPGGSTDTQYF. This chain links TRBV9 with TRBJ2-3; TRBD2 is a possible D gene (5 bases). Per germline, CDR1 SGDLS and CDR2 YYNGEE. The CDR3 covers 16 residues. Trimming stripped 0 bases from V and 0 bases from J, with 11 bases between.

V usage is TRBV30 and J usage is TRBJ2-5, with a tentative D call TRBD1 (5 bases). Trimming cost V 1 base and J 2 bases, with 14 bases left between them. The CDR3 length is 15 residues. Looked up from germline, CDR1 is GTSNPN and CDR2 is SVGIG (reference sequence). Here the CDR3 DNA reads TGTGCCTGGAGTGGGCAGGGTTCCATTCAAGAGACCCAGTACTTC. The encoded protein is CAWSGQGSIQETQYF.

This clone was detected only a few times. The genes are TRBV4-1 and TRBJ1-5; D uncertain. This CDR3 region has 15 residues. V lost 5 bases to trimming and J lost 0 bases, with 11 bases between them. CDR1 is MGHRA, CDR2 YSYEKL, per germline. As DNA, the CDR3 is TGCGCCAGCAGCTGGCGGTCGAATAGCAATCAGCCCCAGCATTTT. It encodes CASSWRSNSNQPQHF.

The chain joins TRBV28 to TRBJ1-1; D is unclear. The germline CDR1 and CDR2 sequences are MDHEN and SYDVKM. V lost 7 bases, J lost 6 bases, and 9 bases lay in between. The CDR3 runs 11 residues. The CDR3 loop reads CASIGVPEAFF. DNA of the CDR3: TGTGCCAGCATTGGAGTCCCTGAAGCTTTCTTT. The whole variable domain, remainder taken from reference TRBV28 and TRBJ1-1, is DVKVTQSSRYLVKRTGEKVFLECVQDMDHENMFWYRQDPGLGLRLIYFSYDVKMKEKGDIPEGYSVSREKKERFSLILESASTNQTSMYLCASIGVPEAFFGQGTRLTVV.

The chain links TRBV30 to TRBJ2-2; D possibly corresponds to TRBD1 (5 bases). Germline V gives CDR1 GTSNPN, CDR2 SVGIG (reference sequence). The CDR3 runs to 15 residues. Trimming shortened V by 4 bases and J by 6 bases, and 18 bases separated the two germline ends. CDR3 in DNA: TGTGCCTGGACCCCGGGCCATGGGGCGGCCGGGGAGCTGTTTTTT. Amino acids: CAWTPGHGAAGELFF.

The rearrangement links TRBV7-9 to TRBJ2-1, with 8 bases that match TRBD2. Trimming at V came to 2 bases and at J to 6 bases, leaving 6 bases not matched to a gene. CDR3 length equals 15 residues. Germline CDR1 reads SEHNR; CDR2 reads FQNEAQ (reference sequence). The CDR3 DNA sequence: TGTGCCAGCAGCTTACGCGGGGGGCCATTCAATGAGCAGTTCTTC. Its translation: CASSLRGGPFNEQFF. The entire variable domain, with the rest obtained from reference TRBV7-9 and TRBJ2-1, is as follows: DTGVSQNPRHKITKRGQNVTFRCDPISEHNRLYWYRQTLGQGPEFLTYFQNEAQLEKSRLLSDRFSAERPKGSFSTLEIQRTEQGDSAMYLCASSLRGGPFNEQFFGPGTRLTVL.

The CDR3 here is CASSQGNTGAYSGNTIYF. The CDR3 DNA sequence: TGTGCCAGCAGCCAAGGAAATACAGGGGCTTACTCTGGAAACACCATATATTTT. This chain connects TRBV4-2 to TRBJ1-3, with TRBD1 identical over 7 bases. J was trimmed by 0 bases and V by 1 base; bases with no gene match: 9. The CDR3 consists of 18 residues. Germline values: CDR1 LGHNA, CDR2 YNFKEQ.

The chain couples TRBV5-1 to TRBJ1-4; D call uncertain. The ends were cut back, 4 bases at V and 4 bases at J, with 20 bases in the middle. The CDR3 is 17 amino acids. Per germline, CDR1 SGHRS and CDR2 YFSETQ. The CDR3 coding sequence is TGCGCCAGCAGCCTCGACCCCTACAGAGCCGATAATGAAAAACTGTTTTTT. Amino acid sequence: CASSLDPYRADNEKLFF.